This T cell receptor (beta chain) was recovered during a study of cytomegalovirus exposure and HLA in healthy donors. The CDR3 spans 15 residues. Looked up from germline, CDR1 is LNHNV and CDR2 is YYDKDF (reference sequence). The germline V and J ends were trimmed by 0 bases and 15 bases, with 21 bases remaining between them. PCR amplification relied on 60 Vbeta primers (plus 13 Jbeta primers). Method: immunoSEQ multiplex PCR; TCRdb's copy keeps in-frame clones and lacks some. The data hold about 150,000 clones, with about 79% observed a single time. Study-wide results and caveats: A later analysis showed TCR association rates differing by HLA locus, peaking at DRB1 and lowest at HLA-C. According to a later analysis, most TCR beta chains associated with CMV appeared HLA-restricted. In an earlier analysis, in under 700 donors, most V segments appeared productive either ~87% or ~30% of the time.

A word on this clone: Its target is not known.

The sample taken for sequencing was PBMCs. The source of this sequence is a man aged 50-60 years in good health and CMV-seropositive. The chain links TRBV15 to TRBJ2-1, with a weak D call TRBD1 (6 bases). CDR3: CATSRDRGGVDRRFF. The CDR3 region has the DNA TGTGCCACCAGCAGAGATAGAGGGGGAGTAGACAGGAGGTTCTTC.